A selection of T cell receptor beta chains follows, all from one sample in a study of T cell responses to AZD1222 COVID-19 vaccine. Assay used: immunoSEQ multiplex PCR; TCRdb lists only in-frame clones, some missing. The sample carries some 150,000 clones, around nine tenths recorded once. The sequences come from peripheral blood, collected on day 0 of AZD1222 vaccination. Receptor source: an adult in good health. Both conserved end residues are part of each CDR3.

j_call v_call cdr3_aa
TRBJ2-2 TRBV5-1 CASSPEGQGFTGELFF
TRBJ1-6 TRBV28 CASSLSSYNSPLHF
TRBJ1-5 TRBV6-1 CASSEGRVYQPQHF
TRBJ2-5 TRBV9 CASSPGTGSLETQYF
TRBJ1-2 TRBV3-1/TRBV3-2 CASSLSRTGAYGYTF
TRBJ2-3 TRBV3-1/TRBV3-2 CASSRGDGGTDTQYF
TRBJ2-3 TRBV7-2 CASSPNRTSADTQYF
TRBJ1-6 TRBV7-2 CASSEYNSPLHF
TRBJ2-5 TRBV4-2 CASSQESASGSSLETQYF
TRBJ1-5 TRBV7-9 CASSLQGNQPQHF
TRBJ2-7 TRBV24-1 CATSDAHGESEQYF
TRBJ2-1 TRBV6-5 CASSYTSESYNEQFF
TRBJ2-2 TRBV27 CASTPSAWGKDGELFF
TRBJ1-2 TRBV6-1 CASSEGWQAGGYTF
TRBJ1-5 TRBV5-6 CASSFSNQPQHF
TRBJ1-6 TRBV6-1 CASSEETLHF
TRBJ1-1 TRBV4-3 CASSQAGGQGLTEAFF
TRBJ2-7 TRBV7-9 CASSLAGRPYEQYF
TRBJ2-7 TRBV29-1 CSVGGSTYEQYF
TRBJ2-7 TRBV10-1 CASSDPTSGYEQYF
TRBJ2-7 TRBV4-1 CASSQERGWGYEQYF
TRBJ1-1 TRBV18 CASSPRVGNTEAFF